Below, 32 T cell receptor beta chains from the same sample are listed, as sequenced in a study of early T cells in non-severe SARS-CoV-2 infection. One entry per CDR3 protein results from TCRdb running MiXCR on the 5' RACE reads. The sample carries over 70,000 distinct CDR3 sequences, approximately 15% recorded once. Specimen: whole blood. These receptors all stem from an adult who was a healthcare worker with PCR-confirmed SARS-CoV-2 infection or an uninfected control (not recorded which).

This chain uses TRBV7-9 with TRBJ2-7; D is unclear. From germline, CDR1 is SEHNR and CDR2 FQNEAQ (reference sequence). The CDR3 contains 13 residues. Trimming took off 5 bases at V and 2 bases at J, with 10 bases between the two ends. The CDR3 coding sequence is TGTGCCAGCAGCCCGCCGGGCACCTACGAGCAGTACTTC. Its translation is CASSPPGTYEQYF.

The chain couples TRBV12-3 or TRBV12-4 to TRBJ1-5; a possible D gene is TRBD1 (6 bases). With 5 bases removed from V and 9 bases from J, the gap between germline ends came to 11 bases. The CDR3 is 12 amino acids. The CDR3 sequence: CASSQGRGPQHF. For the CDR3, the DNA is TGTGCCAGCAGTCAGGGGAGGGGGCCCCAGCATTTT.

The chain employs TRBV6-1 and TRBJ2-7; 7 positions match TRBD1. CDR3 length equals 13 residues. Per the germline V gene, CDR1 is MNHNS and CDR2 is SASEGT. J gave up 0 bases and V 8 bases, and 4 bases lay outside the gene matches. The CDR3 region is CASRDRLSYEQYF. The DNA for the CDR3 is TGTGCCAGCCGGGACAGACTCTCCTACGAGCAGTACTTC.

This clonotype appeared a few times. This chain joins TRBV7-8 and TRBJ1-5; D perhaps matches TRBD1 (6 bases). Trimming shortened V by 5 bases and J by 7 bases, and 21 bases separated the two germline ends. The CDR3 length is 16 residues. Germline V gene sequence: CDR1 SGHVS, CDR2 FQNEAQ. This CDR3 is CASSGDGLGAGQPQHF. As DNA, the CDR3 is TGTGCCAGCAGCGGAGATGGCCTGGGGGCGGGGCAGCCCCAGCATTTT.

This clonotype has just a few counts. The V and J genes are TRBV7-2 and TRBJ2-3, with D possibly being TRBD2 (5 bases). The CDR3 contains 11 residues. The germline CDR1 and CDR2 sequences are SGHTA and FQGNSA. CDR3 loop: CASVGTDTQYF. The CDR3 coding sequence is TGTGCTAGCGTGGGCACAGATACGCAGTATTTT.

The chain joins TRBV5-1 to TRBJ2-1; D gene ambiguous. Trimming took off 4 bases at V and 1 base at J, with 12 bases between the two ends. CDR1 SGHRS and CDR2 YFSETQ come from the germline V gene. This CDR3 is 15 amino acids long. The CDR3 bases are TGCGCCAGCAGCCACTCAACTAAATCCTACAATGAGCAGTTCTTC. It specifies CASSHSTKSYNEQFF.

There are many counts of this clonotype. V and J are TRBV20-1 and TRBJ1-2; a possible D gene is TRBD1 (6 bases). Trimming removed 0 bases from V and 6 bases from J, with 17 bases in between. Germline lookup yields CDR1 DFQATT and CDR2 SNEGSKA (reference sequence). The CDR3 is 15 residues long. The CDR3 region is CSAREVRGRVDGYTF. In DNA form, the CDR3 reads TGCAGTGCTAGAGAGGTCCGGGGGCGCGTCGATGGCTACACCTTC.

This clonotype was counted a single time. The junction departs from germline at one end; a sequencing error may be responsible. The genes are TRBV6-2 or TRBV6-3 and TRBJ2-1; D is unresolved. This CDR3 region has 19 residues. Germline V gene lookup returns CDR1 MNHEY and CDR2 SVGEGT. CDR3 coding DNA: TGTGCCAGAAGTTCGCCCTTGGCGTCCTTCTTATCCGCCTACAATGAGCAGTTCTTC. Its protein is CARSSPLASFLSAYNEQFF.

This chain joins TRBV30 and TRBJ2-7; the D is unclear. Germline V CDR1 and CDR2: GTSNPN, SVGIG (reference sequence). The CDR3 consists of 15 residues. V lost 2 bases, J lost 4 bases, and 18 bases lay in between. CDR3 amino acids: CAWSNDLPGPYEQYF. In DNA form, the CDR3 reads TGTGCCTGGAGTAACGATCTACCGGGTCCGTACGAGCAGTACTTC.

This chain connects TRBV9 to TRBJ1-1, with unresolved D. Trimming removed 3 bases from V and 8 bases from J, with 5 bases in between. The V gene's germline CDR1 is SGDLS and CDR2 YYNGEE. The CDR3 is made up of 10 amino acids. This CDR3 reads CASSGNEAFF. In nucleotides, the CDR3 is TGTGCCAGCAGCGGGAACGAAGCTTTCTTT.

This clonotype showed up many times. The chain combines TRBV20-1 with TRBJ1-1, with TRBD1 matching over 7 bases. Germline CDR1 and CDR2: DFQATT and SNEGSKA (reference sequence). CDR3 size: 14 residues. V dropped 5 bases and J dropped 0; count of bases not matched to a gene: 6. The CDR3: CSAWGTALNTEAFF. CDR3 nucleotides: TGCAGTGCTTGGGGGACAGCTCTGAACACTGAAGCTTTCTTT.

This clonotype was picked up many times. The chain has TRBV14 and TRBJ2-7; 11 bases match TRBD2. CDR1 is SGHDN, CDR2 FVKESK, per germline. The CDR3 totals 16 residues. The trim removed 4 bases at V and 4 bases at J, leaving 9 bases unmatched. The CDR3 loop is CASSLELAGGVYEQYF. The DNA for the CDR3 is TGTGCCAGCAGCCTGGAGCTAGCGGGAGGTGTGTACGAGCAGTACTTC.

The rearrangement joins TRBV19 to TRBJ2-1; D may be TRBD1 (7 bases). This CDR3 contains 16 residues. Germline V gives CDR1 LNHDA, CDR2 SQIVND (reference sequence). The V end was cut by 3 bases, the J end by 1 base, with 13 bases between. The CDR3: CASSIQGGNSYNEQFF. The CDR3 nucleotides read TGTGCCAGTAGTATTCAGGGGGGCAATTCCTACAATGAGCAGTTCTTC.

The chain has TRBV7-2 and TRBJ2-3; 14 nucleotides agree with TRBD2. V was pared by 5 bases and J by 5 bases, with 3 bases of the junction left unmatched. CDR1 SGHTA and CDR2 FQGNSA come from the germline V gene. CDR3 size: 15 residues. CDR3 in DNA: TGTGCCAGCAGCATGACTAGCGGGAGGGTAGATACGCAGTATTTT. Translation gives CASSMTSGRVDTQYF.

This clonotype was detected only a few times. V usage is TRBV29-1 and J usage is TRBJ2-3, with no clear D. Germline V gene sequence: CDR1 SQVTM, CDR2 ANQGSEA. Trimming took 6 bases from V and 5 from J, leaving 9 bases between them. The CDR3 has 11 amino acids. CDR3 region: CSVQLGDTQYF. The CDR3 DNA reads TGCAGCGTCCAATTAGGAGATACGCAGTATTTT.

The chain uses TRBV15 and TRBJ2-3; D is perhaps TRBD2 (6 bases). This CDR3 is 17 amino acids long. Trimming stripped 0 bases from V and 5 bases from J, with 18 bases between. Looked up from germline, CDR1 is LNHNV and CDR2 is YYDKDF (reference sequence). The CDR3 DNA follows: TGTGCCACCAGCAGAGATTCCGGGGGAGCCGGGGGAGATACGCAGTATTTT. The encoded protein is CATSRDSGGAGGDTQYF.

This clonotype was recorded at least ten times. V gene TRBV28 combines with J gene TRBJ2-5, with TRBD1 matching over 7 bases. This CDR3 is 13 amino acids long. V lost 6 bases, J lost 2 bases, and 3 bases stayed unmatched. The germline V gene has CDR1 MDHEN and CDR2 SYDVKM. CDR3 in amino acids: CASRRQGQETQYF. In DNA, the CDR3 is TGTGCCAGCAGACGACAGGGTCAAGAGACCCAGTACTTC.

This clonotype was recorded many times. J is TRBJ1-6 and V is TRBV19; D not certain. The V gene's germline CDR1 is LNHDA and CDR2 SQIVND (reference sequence). Trimming removed 4 bases at V and 7 bases at J, with 17 bases between. This CDR3 is 16 amino acids long. CDR3 amino acids: CASSSLTTGRNSPLHF. DNA of the CDR3: TGTGCCAGTAGTAGCCTTACTACCGGGAGAAATTCACCCCTCCACTTT.

This clonotype was picked up a small number of times. The V gene is TRBV12-3 or TRBV12-4, the J gene TRBJ1-2; possible D gene TRBD1, 6 bases. CDR3 size: 15 residues. V dropped 4 bases and J dropped 2 bases, with 14 bases sitting between them. CDR3 bases: TGTGCCAGCAGTTCCCATATGACAGGCAACTATGGCTACACCTTC. This sequence encodes CASSSHMTGNYGYTF.

This sequence joins TRBV20-1 and TRBJ2-3, with 9 bases identical to TRBD2. The length of the CDR3 is 17 residues. CDR1 and CDR2 from the germline V gene are DFQATT and SNEGSKA (reference sequence). J lost 2 bases, V lost 1 base, and 10 bases had no gene match. The CDR3 nucleotides are TGCAGTGCTAGAGCTACAATGGCGGGAGGGACCACAGATACGCAGTATTTT. Protein product: CSARATMAGGTTDTQYF.

The chain has TRBV3-1 and TRBJ1-1, with D hard to call. Germline V CDR1 and CDR2: LGHDT, YNNKEL (reference sequence). The CDR3 length is 14 residues. Trimming left V 4 bases short and J 6 bases short, with 15 bases between. CDR3 sequence reads: CASSPGVRAAEAFF. CDR3 DNA sequence: TGTGCCAGCAGCCCTGGGGTTAGGGCTGCTGAAGCTTTCTTT.

This clonotype was seen more than once but under ten times. J is TRBJ2-2 and V is TRBV10-3; maybe TRBD2 (5 bases). The germline gives CDR1 ENHRY, CDR2 SYGVKD. V gave up 2 bases and J gave up 4 bases, with 8 bases separating them. CDR3 length: 14 amino acids. The CDR3 DNA reads TGTGCCATCAGTGAGATGGACTCCACCGGGGAGCTGTTTTTT. Protein: CAISEMDSTGELFF.

This clonotype was counted between two and nine times. CDR3: CASSVHRGAVGTDTQYF. CDR3 nucleotides: TGTGCCAGCAGTGTACATAGGGGGGCGGTCGGGACAGATACGCAGTATTTT. V and J are TRBV25-1 and TRBJ2-3; D is tentatively TRBD1 or TRBD2 (6 bases each). The germline CDR1 and CDR2 sequences are MGHDK and SYGVNS. The germline V and J ends were trimmed by 4 bases and 3 bases, with 20 bases remaining between them. The CDR3 extends over 17 amino acids.

This clonotype was picked up a small number of times. V and J are TRBV29-1 and TRBJ2-6, with TRBD1 matching over 7 bases. The CDR3 runs 14 residues. V shed 7 bases, J shed 1 base, and the junction held 4 bases outside the gene matches. Germline V gives CDR1 SQVTM, CDR2 ANQGSEA. The CDR3 spells CSAGQQSGANVLTF. The CDR3 DNA is TGCAGCGCGGGACAGCAATCTGGGGCCAACGTCCTGACTTTC.

In its sample, this clonotype was seen many times. One junction end disagrees with the germline gene, perhaps due to a read error. V gene TRBV28 combines with J gene TRBJ2-7; 9 bases are shared with TRBD1. CDR3 length equals 14 residues. Germline CDR1 reads MDHEN; CDR2 reads SYDVKM. The CDR3 DNA sequence: TGTGCCAGCACGGGACAGGGACATTCCTATGAGCAGTACTTC. Translation: CASTGQGHSYEQYF.

J is TRBJ2-7 and V is TRBV5-4; TRBD2 might be the D (6 bases). Germline V lookup: CDR1 SGHNT, CDR2 YYREEE (reference sequence). The CDR3 loop spans 15 amino acids. V was pared by 4 bases and J by 2 bases, with 16 bases between. The CDR3 DNA reads TGTGCCAGCAGCATCGGGACTCCCACCACCTACGAGCAGTACTTC. This sequence encodes CASSIGTPTTYEQYF.

This clonotype was observed many times. V is TRBV29-1 and J is TRBJ2-1, with 8 bases aligning to TRBD2. This CDR3 has 14 residues. After removal of 4 bases from V and 6 bases from J, the junction contained 8 bases not matched to a gene. CDR1 is SQVTM and CDR2 is ANQGSEA in the germline V gene. The CDR3 protein is CSVVGGSGINEQFF. CDR3 in DNA: TGCAGCGTTGTGGGAGGTAGCGGGATCAATGAGCAGTTCTTC.

This clonotype rates as medium-sized (0.01 to 0.1%). The genes are TRBV13 and TRBJ1-6; D is ambiguous. From germline, CDR1 is PRHDT and CDR2 FYEKMQ (reference sequence). Deletions cut 5 bases from V and 7 bases from J, with 12 bases between. The CDR3 runs to 14 residues. In DNA, the CDR3 is TGTGCCAGCAGCAGAATGGATCCCAATTCACCCCTCCACTTT. It yields the protein CASSRMDPNSPLHF.

This clonotype has a handful of counts. This chain links TRBV6-6 with TRBJ2-3; no firm D call. The CDR3 sequence is 13 residues long. V lost 2 bases to trimming and J lost 2 bases, with 5 bases between them. The germline V gene encodes CDR1 MNHNY and CDR2 SVGAGI (reference sequence). The CDR3 sequence: CASSYRFTDTQYF. CDR3 DNA sequence: TGTGCCAGCAGTTACCGGTTCACAGATACGCAGTATTTT.

This clonotype appeared many times. The rearrangement links TRBV6-4 to TRBJ2-1; possibly TRBD2 for D (6 bases). Trimming removed 8 bases from V and 4 bases from J, with 18 bases in between. The CDR3 has 15 residues. The V gene's germline CDR1 is MRHNA and CDR2 SNTAGT. The CDR3 DNA reads as TGTGCCAGCTCTGGGGGGAAGACTCCATACAATGAGCAGTTCTTC. Amino acid sequence: CASSGGKTPYNEQFF.

This clonotype occurred many times. The chain joins TRBV10-3 to TRBJ2-1, with TRBD1 matching 8 bases. J lost 2 bases, V lost 10 bases, and 13 bases had no gene match. This CDR3 region has 16 residues. CDR1 and CDR2 (germline): ENHRY, SYGVKD. The CDR3 region has the DNA TGTGCCACCGCCCCCCACGGACAGGGCCCCTACAATGAGCAGTTCTTC. This translates into CATAPHGQGPYNEQFF.

The V gene is TRBV14, the J gene TRBJ2-7; the D gene is possibly TRBD1 (6 bases). Deletions cut 4 bases from V and 2 bases from J, with 18 bases between. CDR1 SGHDN and CDR2 FVKESK come from the germline V gene. CDR3 length: 16 amino acids. CDR3 residues: CASSPRRAGVPYEQYF. The CDR3 DNA follows: TGTGCCAGCAGCCCCCGCCGAGCAGGGGTCCCCTACGAGCAGTACTTC.